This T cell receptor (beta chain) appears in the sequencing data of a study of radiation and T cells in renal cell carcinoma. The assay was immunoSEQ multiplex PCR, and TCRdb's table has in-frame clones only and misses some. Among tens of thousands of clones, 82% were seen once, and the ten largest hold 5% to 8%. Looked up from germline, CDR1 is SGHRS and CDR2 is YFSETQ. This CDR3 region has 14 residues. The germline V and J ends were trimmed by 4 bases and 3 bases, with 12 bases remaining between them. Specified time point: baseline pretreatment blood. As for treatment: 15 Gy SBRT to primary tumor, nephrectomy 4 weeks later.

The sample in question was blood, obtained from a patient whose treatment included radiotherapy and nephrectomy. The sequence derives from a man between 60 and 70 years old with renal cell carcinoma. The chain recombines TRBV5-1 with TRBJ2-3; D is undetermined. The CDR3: CASSTGPQTDTQYF. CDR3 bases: TGCGCCAGCAGCACCGGACCTCAAACAGATACGCAGTATTTT.